This TCR beta chain was obtained from a study of shared T cell receptors in the human thymus. V gave up 8 bases and J gave up 7 bases; unmatched junction bases: 8. The CDR3 runs 13 residues. CDR1 and CDR2 (germline): LNHDA, SQIVND (reference sequence). Here immunoSEQ multiplex PCR was the method, and the copy in TCRdb shows in-frame clones only, minus some. The sample includes about 380,000 clones, roughly 94% of them seen just once. This chain uses TRBV19 with TRBJ1-2; 9 positions agree with TRBD1. The specimen sequenced was thymocytes. This clonotype originated in a human donor. The CDR3 reads CASRRGQGFGYTF. CDR3 in DNA: TGTGCCAGTCGTCGGGGACAGGGATTTGGCTACACCTTC.